The 12 T cell receptor beta chains given below trace back to one sample, sequenced in a study of human T cells and chemical hapten exposure. Indicated time point: pre-sensitization, week 0. Treatment reported: therapeutic diphenylcyclopropenone sensitization with weekly scalp DPC. TCRdb recomputed calls from the RACE reads with MiXCR, one row per CDR3 protein. The sample holds under 200,000 distinct CDR3 sequences, 25% to 35% seen once. The sequences come from whole blood, collected in connection with sensitization to the hapten diphenylcyclopropenone (DPC). These receptors all come from a woman in her twenties or thirties with alopecia areata. Some clones in this sample may be carry-over from other donors' samples.

The V and J genes are TRBV28 and TRBJ2-3; D might be TRBD2 (6 bases). Germline CDR1 and CDR2: MDHEN and SYDVKM. This CDR3 comprises 16 residues. Trimming shortened V by 5 bases and J by 2 bases, and 17 bases separated the two germline ends. DNA of the CDR3: TGTGCCAGCAGTCCAGCCGGGAGACTAAACACAGATACGCAGTATTTT. It is translated as CASSPAGRLNTDTQYF. Using reference TRBV28 and TRBJ2-3 for the parts outside the CDR3, the full variable domain is DVKVTQSSRYLVKRTGEKVFLECVQDMDHENMFWYRQDPGLGLRLIYFSYDVKMKEKGDIPEGYSVSREKKERFSLILESASTNQTSMYLCASSPAGRLNTDTQYFGPGTRLTVL.

This clonotype was detected a few times. V and J are TRBV5-1 and TRBJ2-7; 8 positions match TRBD2. Looked up from germline, CDR1 is SGHRS and CDR2 is YFSETQ. The CDR3 contains 15 residues. The V segment lost 0 bases and the J segment 3 bases; nucleotides outside the gene matches: 5. The CDR3 nucleotides are TGCGCCAGCAGCTTGGAGCTAGCGGGCGTCTACGAGCAGTACTTC. It is translated as CASSLELAGVYEQYF.

This clonotype came up a few times. CDR3 nucleotides: TGTGCCAGCAGCCCTTATTCGTCCTCCTACAATGAGCAGTTCTTC. Amino acids: CASSPYSSSYNEQFF. The chain combines TRBV9 with TRBJ2-1; D call uncertain. Trimming removed 4 bases from V and 0 bases from J, with 11 bases in between. This CDR3 region has 15 residues. Germline CDR1 SGDLS, CDR2 YYNGEE.

The chain carries TRBV20-1 and TRBJ2-7; D perhaps matches TRBD2 (5 bases). The CDR3 has 10 amino acids. Germline-derived CDR1 and CDR2 are DFQATT and SNEGSKA (reference sequence). Trimming took 5 bases from V and 3 from J, leaving 5 bases between them. The CDR3 coding sequence is TGCAGTGCTCGGGACTACGAGCAGTACTTC. Its protein product is CSARDYEQYF.

V usage is TRBV2 and J usage is TRBJ1-1; D is perhaps TRBD1 (6 bases). The germline V gene encodes CDR1 SNHLY and CDR2 FYNNEI. CDR3 length equals 14 residues. Trimming stripped 0 bases from V and 6 bases from J, with 11 bases between. The CDR3 DNA reads as TGTGCCAGCAGTGAAGCGGCAGGGGCGGCTGAAGCTTTCTTT. Encoded protein: CASSEAAGAAEAFF.

The chain recombines TRBV5-1 with TRBJ1-1; tentative D call: TRBD1 (5 bases). Germline values: CDR1 SGHRS, CDR2 YFSETQ. The V and J ends lost 2 bases and 4 bases respectively, with 6 bases between them. The CDR3 runs to 12 residues. Here the CDR3 DNA reads TGCGCCAGCAGCTTAACAGGCACTGAAGCTTTCTTT. Translation: CASSLTGTEAFF.

V gene TRBV10-3 combines with J gene TRBJ2-5; TRBD1 matches at 7 bases. CDR3 size: 13 residues. Trimming removed 5 bases from V and 3 bases from J; junction bases left unmatched: 3. Per the germline V gene, CDR1 is ENHRY and CDR2 is SYGVKD. Written as DNA, the CDR3 is TGTGCCATCAGTAGGGGGCTGGAAGAGACCCAGTACTTC. Translated, it gives CAISRGLEETQYF.

The gene calls are TRBV9 and TRBJ1-3; 7 bases align to TRBD1. This CDR3 contains 16 residues. Germline CDR1 is SGDLS and CDR2 is YYNGEE. V was pared by 0 bases and J by 1 base, with 4 bases of the junction left unmatched. Here the CDR3 DNA reads TGTGCCAGCAGCGTAGTCCCAGGGGGTTCTGGAAACACCATATATTTT. Its protein is CASSVVPGGSGNTIYF.

This clonotype was detected only a few times. V is TRBV5-1 and J is TRBJ2-5; D is perhaps TRBD1 or TRBD2 (5 bases each). The germline V and J ends were trimmed by 2 bases and 5 bases, with 16 bases remaining between them. Germline V gene sequence: CDR1 SGHRS, CDR2 YFSETQ. This CDR3 is 15 amino acids long. CDR3 sequence reads: CASSFLGVIEETQYF. DNA of the CDR3: TGCGCCAGCAGCTTTCTGGGGGTGATCGAGGAGACCCAGTACTTC.

This chain joins TRBV2 and TRBJ2-3; D not certain. The CDR3 extends over 14 amino acids. The germline V gene encodes CDR1 SNHLY and CDR2 FYNNEI. The V end lost 4 bases, the J end lost 0 bases, and 8 bases lay between the germline ends. CDR3 sequence (DNA): TGTGCCAGCAGTGTAACGGTTAGCACAGATACGCAGTATTTT. The encoded protein is CASSVTVSTDTQYF.

This chain connects TRBV29-1 to TRBJ2-5; no reliable D call. Trimming removed 0 bases at V and 5 bases at J, with 10 bases between. The germline CDR1 and CDR2 sequences are SQVTM and ANQGSEA. CDR3 length equals 13 residues. The CDR3 DNA reads TGCAGCGTTGAAGATCAGAGTGGGGAGACCCAGTACTTC. Its protein product is CSVEDQSGETQYF.

The gene calls are TRBV4-3 and TRBJ2-1; 9 nucleotides line up with TRBD2. J lost 0 bases, V lost 5 bases, and 5 bases had no gene match. Per the germline V gene, CDR1 is LGHNA and CDR2 is YSLEER. This CDR3 comprises 16 residues. The CDR3 coding sequence is TGCGCCAGCAGCTCCCAGCGGGAGGTCTCCTACAATGAGCAGTTCTTC. It yields the protein CASSSQREVSYNEQFF.